This T cell receptor (beta chain) was recovered during a study of Ad26.COV2.S vaccination and SARS-CoV-2 variants. Treatment meaning: over 15 received Ad26.COV2.S at low or high dose, single or two shots; about 5 received placebo; per-sample allocation not given. Sampling was done on day 63 after the first vaccine or placebo injection. Germline CDR1 is LNHNV and CDR2 is YYDKDF (reference sequence). This CDR3 region has 14 residues. With 0 bases removed from V and 3 bases from J, the gap between germline ends came to 9 bases. Generated by immunoSEQ multiplex PCR, the TCRdb table keeps only in-frame clones and is missing some. The sample records about 480,000 clones, roughly nine tenths being singletons.

The sample was peripheral blood, taken in a trial of Ad26.COV2.S vaccine versus placebo. V usage is TRBV15 and J usage is TRBJ2-7; no firm D call. This receptor was obtained from a person aged 18-60 years who received the Ad26.COV2.S COVID-19 vaccine or a placebo. The CDR3 sequence: CATSRDRWNYEQYF. CDR3 sequence (DNA): TGTGCCACCAGCAGAGACAGGTGGAACTACGAGCAGTACTTC.